What follows are 18 T cell receptor beta chains derived from one specimen sequenced in a study of shared clonotypes between healthy human individuals. This table comes from immunoSEQ multiplex PCR, and its TCRdb copy is limited to in-frame clones, with some not included. The sample lists about a million clones; about 75% were seen once. What was sequenced was memory CD4+ T cells sorted from blood. Subset denoted: CD45RA-negative fraction. Receptors originate from a man younger than 35 in good health.

The chain employs TRBV10-3 and TRBJ1-1, with 7 positions matching TRBD1. V lost 0 bases, J lost 1 base, and 14 bases stayed unmatched. Germline lookup yields CDR1 ENHRY and CDR2 SYGVKD. The CDR3 contains 19 residues. CDR3 bases: TGTGCCATCAGTGAGTCTCAGAACAACAGGGGCGGACAGAACACTGAAGCTTTCTTT. Its protein is CAISESQNNRGGQNTEAFF.

The chain links TRBV10-1 to TRBJ2-5; 9 bases map to TRBD1. J lost 9 bases, V lost 2 bases, and 10 bases had no gene match. The CDR3 consists of 15 residues. The germline V gene has CDR1 WNHNN and CDR2 SYGVQD (reference sequence). The CDR3 here is CASSEPGTGLRAQYF. CDR3 nucleotide sequence: TGCGCCAGCAGTGAGCCCGGGACAGGGCTTCGGGCCCAGTACTTC.

Concerning this clone itself: This clone may be a read error of a much larger clone one base away. The chain couples TRBV7-2 to TRBJ1-3; 7 bases line up with TRBD1. Per the germline V gene, CDR1 is SGHTA and CDR2 is FQGNSA. The CDR3 sequence is 15 residues long. The ends lost 3 bases at V and 2 bases at J; junction bases unmatched: 4. CDR3 sequence (DNA): TGTGCCAGCAGCTTCGACAGGGTGGCTGGAAACACCATATATTTT. This gives the protein CASSFDRVAGNTIYF.

DNA of the CDR3: TGTGCCAGCCGCGATGGGGGAAATGAAAAACTGTTTTTT. This codes for CASRDGGNEKLFF. The chain is built from TRBV6-6 and TRBJ1-4; perhaps TRBD1 as D (5 bases). The CDR3 covers 13 residues. V lost 8 bases, J lost 5 bases, and 12 bases lay in between. Germline V gene lookup returns CDR1 MNHNY and CDR2 SVGAGI (reference sequence).

As concerns this clone: This specimen includes other DNA sequences encoding the same CDR3. The V and J genes are TRBV7-2 and TRBJ2-7; tentatively, D is TRBD2 (5 bases). Deletions cut 3 bases from V and 4 bases from J, with 7 bases between. The germline V gene encodes CDR1 SGHTA and CDR2 FQGNSA. The CDR3 extends over 12 amino acids. For the CDR3, the DNA is TGTGCCAGCAGCTTTTCGGGGTACGAGCAGTACTTC. Translation gives CASSFSGYEQYF.

V is TRBV28 and J is TRBJ1-2, with a possible D match to TRBD1 (6 bases). The CDR3 sequence is 15 residues long. The germline gives CDR1 MDHEN, CDR2 SYDVKM. V was clipped by 6 bases and J by 2 bases, with 16 bases between them. The CDR3 DNA follows: TGTGCCAGCAGCAGCCCGCCGGACAGCAACTATGGCTACACCTTC. Its translation is CASSSPPDSNYGYTF.

In its sample, this clone was seen a few times. The rearrangement links TRBV9 to TRBJ2-3; TRBD2 matches at 9 bases. The CDR3 covers 17 residues. The germline CDR1 and CDR2 sequences are SGDLS and YYNGEE. Trimming removed 0 bases from V and 5 bases from J; junction bases left unmatched: 10. CDR3 nucleotides: TGTGCCAGCAGCGTAGCTTCCGCGGGGGGGCCAGGAGATACGCAGTATTTT. Its protein is CASSVASAGGPGDTQYF.

This clone was observed a single time. This chain links TRBV18 with TRBJ2-7; weak D call: TRBD1 (5 bases). Germline assignment: CDR1 KGHSH and CDR2 LQKENI. V shed 3 bases and J shed 3 bases, with 9 bases lying between them. The CDR3 has 13 amino acids. For the CDR3, the DNA is TGTGCCAGCTCACCTAACCAGGGCTACGAGCAGTACTTC. Translated, it gives CASSPNQGYEQYF.

The J gene is TRBJ1-5, the V gene TRBV19, with D hard to call. CDR1 and CDR2 (germline): LNHDA, SQIVND (reference sequence). V dropped 5 bases and J dropped 5 bases, with 16 bases sitting between them. The CDR3 length is 15 residues. The CDR3 DNA follows: TGTGCCAGTAGTTCAAGGACTCGCCCGGATCAGCCCCAGCATTTT. This encodes CASSSRTRPDQPQHF.

Regarding this clone: Other DNA sequences in the sample encode the same CDR3. The chain links TRBV5-1 to TRBJ1-2; D not resolved. V was clipped by 0 bases and J by 5 bases, with 5 bases between them. The CDR3 extends over 12 amino acids. Germline V gene data show CDR1 as SGHRS and CDR2 as YFSETQ. The CDR3 sequence is CASSLETYGYTF. Here the CDR3 DNA reads TGCGCCAGCAGCTTGGAGACTTATGGCTACACCTTC.

The chain recombines TRBV29-1 with TRBJ2-4; D might be TRBD1 (6 bases). The V end lost 6 bases, the J end lost 1 base, and 19 bases lay between the germline ends. The germline V gene has CDR1 SQVTM and CDR2 ANQGSEA. The CDR3 consists of 16 residues. The CDR3 DNA is TGCAGCGTCGCAACAGGGATGGGTACGGCCAAAAACATTCAGTACTTC. Translating it yields CSVATGMGTAKNIQYF.

The CDR3: CASSPTGESPLHF. CDR3 bases: TGTGCCAGCTCCCCTACAGGGGAGTCACCCCTCCACTTT. V usage is TRBV18 and J usage is TRBJ1-6; 7 bases line up with TRBD1. V trimming: 6 bases; J trimming: 10 bases; junction bases outside the gene matches: 6. The CDR3 has 13 residues. From germline, CDR1 is KGHSH and CDR2 LQKENI.

V usage is TRBV4-1 and J usage is TRBJ1-5; D is perhaps TRBD1 (6 bases). Germline-derived CDR1 and CDR2 are MGHRA and YSYEKL. The CDR3 has 14 residues. Trimming removed 4 bases at V and 2 bases at J, with 9 bases between. CDR3 in amino acids: CASSLRQGNQPQHF. The CDR3 DNA reads TGCGCCAGCAGCCTTAGACAGGGCAATCAGCCCCAGCATTTT.

The V call is TRBV5-1, the J call TRBJ1-2; a weak D match, TRBD1 (6 bases). CDR3 length equals 13 residues. Trimming took 1 base from V and 8 from J, leaving 12 bases between them. Germline lookup yields CDR1 SGHRS and CDR2 YFSETQ. The CDR3 loop is CASSLSGESGYTF. CDR3 coding DNA: TGCGCCAGCAGCTTGTCAGGGGAGTCGGGCTACACCTTC.

V usage is TRBV5-1 and J usage is TRBJ1-4; TRBD1 might be the D (5 bases). V lost 0 bases and J lost 8, with 8 bases in between. CDR3 length: 13 residues. The germline V gene has CDR1 SGHRS and CDR2 YFSETQ. CDR3 sequence: CASSLAWDEKLFF. In DNA form, the CDR3 reads TGCGCCAGCAGCTTGGCCTGGGACGAAAAACTGTTTTTT.

V is TRBV5-4 and J is TRBJ2-1, with TRBD2 as a possible D gene (6 bases). Germline assignment: CDR1 SGHNT and CDR2 YYREEE (reference sequence). The CDR3 totals 15 residues. The V end was cut by 0 bases, the J end by 7 bases, with 14 bases between. CDR3 sequence: CASSLEGLRVNEQFF. For the CDR3, the DNA is TGTGCCAGCAGCTTGGAGGGACTTCGGGTTAATGAGCAGTTCTTC. The full variable domain, with the rest looked up from reference TRBV5-4 and TRBJ2-1, is ETGVTQSPTHLIKTRGQQVTLRCSSQSGHNTVSWYQQALGQGPQFIFQYYREEENGRGNFPPRFSGLQFPNYSSELNVNALELDDSALYLCASSLEGLRVNEQFFGPGTRLTVL.

The V call is TRBV7-9, the J call TRBJ1-5; D possibly corresponds to TRBD1 (6 bases). V gave up 5 bases and J gave up 3 bases, with 11 bases separating them. This CDR3 has 14 residues. Per the germline V gene, CDR1 is SEHNR and CDR2 is FQNEAQ (reference sequence). The CDR3 coding sequence is TGTGCCAGCAGCCCGGGGGGGCACAATCAGCCCCAGCATTTT. This encodes CASSPGGHNQPQHF.

This chain connects TRBV27 to TRBJ2-3; no firm D call. V was pared by 3 bases and J by 5 bases, with 12 bases between. This CDR3 has 14 amino acids. Germline CDR1 MNHEY, CDR2 SMNVEV (reference sequence). The CDR3 bases are TGTGCCAGCAGTTTGTTTCGGGTGGGAGATACGCAGTATTTT. This encodes CASSLFRVGDTQYF.